The T cell receptor (beta chain) described here comes from a study of blood T cell repertoires in COVID-19. Study information: Nucleic acid was either cDNA or gDNA, and it came from T cells, B-cell-depleted T cells, or PBMCs.

In the original processing: Amplified reference gene primers provided the basis for estimating nucleated cell counts. Measured with immunoSEQ multiplex PCR; TCRdb has only the in-frame clones, and not every one. That table supplies the V and J calls and clone size; D and trimming were determined from the DNA. The data show about 87,000 clones, approximately 82% seen once. Specimen: peripheral blood. The source of this sequence is a woman aged 70-85 years with acute or convalescent COVID-19.

The CDR3 nucleotides are TGTGCCAGCAGCCAAGTGGAGAAGAGGACCGGGGAGCTGTTTTTT. Amino acid sequence: CASSQVEKRTGELFF. The rearrangement uses TRBV14 and TRBJ2-2; no firm D call. From germline, CDR1 is SGHDN and CDR2 FVKESK. V was shortened by 1 base and J by 5 bases, with 11 bases between the two germline ends. CDR3 size: 15 residues.